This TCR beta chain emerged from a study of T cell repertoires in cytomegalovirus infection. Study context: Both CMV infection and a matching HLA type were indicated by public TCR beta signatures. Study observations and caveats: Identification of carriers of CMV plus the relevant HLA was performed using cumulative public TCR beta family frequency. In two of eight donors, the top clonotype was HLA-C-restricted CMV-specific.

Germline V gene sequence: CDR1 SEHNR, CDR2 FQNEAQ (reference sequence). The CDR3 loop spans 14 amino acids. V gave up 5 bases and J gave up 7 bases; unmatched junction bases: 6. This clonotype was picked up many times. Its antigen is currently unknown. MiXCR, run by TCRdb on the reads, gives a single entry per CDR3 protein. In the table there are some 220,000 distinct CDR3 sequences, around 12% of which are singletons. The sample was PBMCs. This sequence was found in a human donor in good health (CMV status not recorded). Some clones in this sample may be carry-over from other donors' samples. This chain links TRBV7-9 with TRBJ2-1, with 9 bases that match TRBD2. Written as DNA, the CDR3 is TGTGCCAGCAGCCATAGCGGGAGAGGGAATGAGCAGTTCTTC. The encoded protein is CASSHSGRGNEQFF.